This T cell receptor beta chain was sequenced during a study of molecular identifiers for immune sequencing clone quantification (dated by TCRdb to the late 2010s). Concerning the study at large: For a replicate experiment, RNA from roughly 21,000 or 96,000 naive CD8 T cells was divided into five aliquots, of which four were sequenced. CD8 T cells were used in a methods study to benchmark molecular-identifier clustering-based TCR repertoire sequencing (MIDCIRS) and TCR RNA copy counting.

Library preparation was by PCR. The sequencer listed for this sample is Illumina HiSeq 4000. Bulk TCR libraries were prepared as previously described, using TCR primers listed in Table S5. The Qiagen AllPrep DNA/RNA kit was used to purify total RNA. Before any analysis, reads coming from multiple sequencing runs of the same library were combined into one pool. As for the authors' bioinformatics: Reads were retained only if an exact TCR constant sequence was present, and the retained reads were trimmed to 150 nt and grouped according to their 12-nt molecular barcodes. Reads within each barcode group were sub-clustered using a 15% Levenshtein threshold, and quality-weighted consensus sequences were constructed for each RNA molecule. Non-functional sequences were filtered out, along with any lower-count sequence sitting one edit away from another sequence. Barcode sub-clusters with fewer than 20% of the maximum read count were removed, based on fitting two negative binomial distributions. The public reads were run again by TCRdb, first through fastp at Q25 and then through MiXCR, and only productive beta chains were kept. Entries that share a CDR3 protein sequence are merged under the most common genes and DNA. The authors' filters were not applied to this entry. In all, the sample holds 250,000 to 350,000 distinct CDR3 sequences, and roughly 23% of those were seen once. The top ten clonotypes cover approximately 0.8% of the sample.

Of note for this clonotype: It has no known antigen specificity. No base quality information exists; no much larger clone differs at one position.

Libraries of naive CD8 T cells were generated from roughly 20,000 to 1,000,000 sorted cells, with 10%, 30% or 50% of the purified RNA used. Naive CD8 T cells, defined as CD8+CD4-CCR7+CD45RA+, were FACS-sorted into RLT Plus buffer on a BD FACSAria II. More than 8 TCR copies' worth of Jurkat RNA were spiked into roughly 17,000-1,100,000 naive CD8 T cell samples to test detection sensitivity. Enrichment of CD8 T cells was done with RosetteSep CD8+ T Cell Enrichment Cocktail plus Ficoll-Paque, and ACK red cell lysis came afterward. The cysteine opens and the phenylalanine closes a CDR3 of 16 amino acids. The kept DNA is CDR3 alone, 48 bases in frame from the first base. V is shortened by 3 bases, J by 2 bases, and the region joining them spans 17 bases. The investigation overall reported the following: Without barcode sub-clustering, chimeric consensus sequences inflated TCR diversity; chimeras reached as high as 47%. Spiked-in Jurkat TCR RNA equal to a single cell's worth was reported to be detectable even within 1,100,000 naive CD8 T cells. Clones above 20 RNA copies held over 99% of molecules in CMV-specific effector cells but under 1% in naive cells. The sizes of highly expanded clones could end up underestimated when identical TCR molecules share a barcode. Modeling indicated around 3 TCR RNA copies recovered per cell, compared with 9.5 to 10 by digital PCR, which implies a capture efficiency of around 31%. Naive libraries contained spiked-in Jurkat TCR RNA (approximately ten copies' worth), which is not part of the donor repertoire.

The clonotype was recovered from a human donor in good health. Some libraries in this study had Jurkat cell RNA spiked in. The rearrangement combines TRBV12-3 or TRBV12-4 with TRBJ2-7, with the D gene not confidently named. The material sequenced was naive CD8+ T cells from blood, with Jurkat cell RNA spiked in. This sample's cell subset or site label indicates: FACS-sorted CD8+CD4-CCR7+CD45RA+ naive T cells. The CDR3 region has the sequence CASSFNSGRRTYEQYF. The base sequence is TGTGCCAGCAGTTTCAATTCGGGCAGGAGAACCTACGAGCAGTACTTC.